The clone carrying this T cell receptor beta chain has only one observation. The sample belongs to a study of T cell changes during pregnancy in multiple sclerosis. Only in-frame clones appear in the TCRdb table, and some are missing; sequencing was by immunoSEQ multiplex PCR. Of approximately 12,000 clones listed, roughly nine tenths are singletons. V was shortened by 1 base and J by 7 bases, with 20 bases between the two germline ends. CDR1 is MDHEN and CDR2 is SYDVKM in the germline V gene. There are 17 residues in the CDR3. The rearrangement links TRBV28 to TRBJ1-5; D is possibly TRBD1 (5 bases). Sequences were derived from CD8+ T cells from peripheral blood mononuclear cells, sampled after pregnancy. The sequence derives from a female donor in good health, enrolled as a control in a pregnancy study. The CDR3 region has the DNA TGTGCCAGCAGTTTATACCGCCAGGGAGGGACTGGACAGCCCCAGCATTTT. Its protein product is CASSLYRQGGTGQPQHF.